The following is a T cell receptor beta chain sequence with its context. Original processing notes: Amplifying reference gene primers gave estimates of nucleated cell counts. TCRdb keeps only in-frame clones here, not all; method: immunoSEQ multiplex PCR. Clone size and the V and J calls come from that table; the DNA yielded D and trimming. The sample holds 350,000 to 450,000 clones, roughly 86% seen once. This sample was included in a study of blood T cell repertoires in COVID-19. This CDR3 contains 17 residues. Germline CDR1 LNHDA, CDR2 SQIVND (reference sequence). The trim removed 6 bases at V and 1 base at J, leaving 5 bases unmatched.

The sequenced material came from peripheral blood. This TCR was sampled from an older woman with COVID-19, enrolled during active disease. The chain joins TRBV19 to TRBJ2-2; 13 bases match TRBD2. CDR3 residues: CASRRLAGGQNTGELFF. In DNA, the CDR3 is TGTGCCAGTAGAAGACTAGCGGGGGGCCAGAACACCGGGGAGCTGTTTTTT.